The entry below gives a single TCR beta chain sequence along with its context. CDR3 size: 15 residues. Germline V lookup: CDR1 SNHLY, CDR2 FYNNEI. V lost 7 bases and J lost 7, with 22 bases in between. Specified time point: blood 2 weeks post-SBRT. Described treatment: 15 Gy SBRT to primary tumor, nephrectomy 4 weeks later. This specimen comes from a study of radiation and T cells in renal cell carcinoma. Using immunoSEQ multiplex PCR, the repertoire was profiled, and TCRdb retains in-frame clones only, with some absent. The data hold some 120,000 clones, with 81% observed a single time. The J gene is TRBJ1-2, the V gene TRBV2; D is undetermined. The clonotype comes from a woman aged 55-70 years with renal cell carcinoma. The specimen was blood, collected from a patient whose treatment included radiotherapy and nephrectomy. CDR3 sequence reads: CASTQTSTGDRGYTF. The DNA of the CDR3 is TGTGCCAGCACCCAAACCTCGACCGGGGATCGTGGCTACACCTTC.